One sample yielded the 5 T cell receptor beta chains listed below, sequenced in a study of HIV-infected children after antiretroviral therapy interruption. A 3' RACE protocol on RNA, with unique molecular identifiers, produced the TCR library. TCRdb used MiXCR to reprocess the 3' RACE reads, holding one entry per CDR3 protein. The table shows approximately 89,000 distinct CDR3 sequences, with about 6.3% occurring only once. The treatment was: PENTA 11 planned treatment interruption arm or continuous ART arm. Sequencing used CD45RA+ CD4+ T cells from PBMCs, pooled from several time points, obtained from a donor given antiretroviral therapy, either interrupted or continuous. Subset described: naive CD4+ CD45RA+ CD45RO- T cells. These receptors were collected from a pool of human donors with HIV.

This clonotype appeared many times. The rearrangement joins TRBV5-1 to TRBJ1-6; no clear D gene. In germline, CDR1 is SGHRS, CDR2 YFSETQ. The germline V and J ends were trimmed by 2 bases and 3 bases, with 9 bases remaining between them. The length of the CDR3 is 15 residues. CDR3 DNA sequence: TGCGCCAGCAGCTTCCAACTCCGCTATAATTCACCCCTCCACTTT. It yields the protein CASSFQLRYNSPLHF.

This clonotype showed up many times. This chain joins TRBV2 and TRBJ2-2; maybe TRBD1 (5 bases). This CDR3 region has 14 residues. Per germline, CDR1 SNHLY and CDR2 FYNNEI. The germline V and J ends were trimmed by 7 bases and 5 bases, with 14 bases remaining between them. CDR3: CASTPQGITGELFF. The CDR3 DNA reads as TGTGCCAGCACCCCCCAGGGTATTACCGGGGAGCTGTTTTTT.

In this sample, this clonotype turned up many times. The chain couples TRBV14 to TRBJ1-4, with TRBD1 matching over 9 bases. The CDR3 is 16 residues long. Unmatched junction bases numbered 6, after V lost 4 bases and J lost 3 bases. Per the germline V gene, CDR1 is SGHDN and CDR2 is FVKESK. CDR3 region: CASSPYRGPANEKLFF. DNA of the CDR3: TGTGCCAGCAGCCCGTACAGGGGGCCCGCTAATGAAAAACTGTTTTTT.

In this sample, this clonotype turned up many times. The J gene is TRBJ1-3, the V gene TRBV10-3, with D tentatively TRBD1 (5 bases). V gave up 6 bases and J gave up 0 bases, with 9 bases separating them. CDR1 ENHRY and CDR2 SYGVKD come from the germline V gene. The CDR3 totals 14 residues. CDR3 nucleotide sequence: TGTGCCATCAGCGGGGGTTCCTCTGGAAACACCATATATTTT. This gives the protein CAISGGSSGNTIYF.

This clonotype was counted a few times. The chain has TRBV19 and TRBJ2-3, with D maybe TRBD2 (6 bases). CDR3 size: 12 residues. Trimming removed 10 bases at V and 1 base at J, with 9 bases between. Per germline, CDR1 LNHDA and CDR2 SQIVND (reference sequence). In nucleotides, the CDR3 is TGTGCCACCCGCGGGGGCACAGATACGCAGTATTTT. Translation gives CATRGGTDTQYF.